Sequencing of this T cell receptor beta chain was carried out in a study of blood T cell repertoires in COVID-19. This CDR3 spans 15 amino acids. Germline lookup yields CDR1 MGHRA and CDR2 YSYEKL. The V end was cut by 1 base, the J end by 3 bases, with 12 bases between. This table comes from immunoSEQ multiplex PCR, and its TCRdb copy is limited to in-frame clones, with some not included. Of 30,000 to 40,000 clones in the sample, around 90% were seen once. The chain employs TRBV4-1 and TRBJ1-2; maybe TRBD1 (5 bases). The receptor's source is an older man with active COVID-19. The source material was peripheral blood. The CDR3 nucleotides read TGCGCCAGCAGCCAAGGAGGGGAGGCTTACTATGGCTACACCTTC. Translation gives CASSQGGEAYYGYTF.